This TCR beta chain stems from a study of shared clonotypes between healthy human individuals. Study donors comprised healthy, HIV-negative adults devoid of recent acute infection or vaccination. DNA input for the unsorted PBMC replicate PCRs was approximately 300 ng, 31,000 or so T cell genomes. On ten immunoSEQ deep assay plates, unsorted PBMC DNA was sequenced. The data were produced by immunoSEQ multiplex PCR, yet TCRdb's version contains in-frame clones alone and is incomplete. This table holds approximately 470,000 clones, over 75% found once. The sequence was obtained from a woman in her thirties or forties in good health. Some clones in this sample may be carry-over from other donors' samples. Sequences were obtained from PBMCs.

The CDR3 DNA reads TGTGCCAGCAGTTTAGGGCTAGCGGGAGGCCTCACAGATACGCAGTATTTT. Encoded protein: CASSLGLAGGLTDTQYF. The V and J genes are TRBV28 and TRBJ2-3; 11 positions agree with TRBD2. Trimming at V came to 2 bases and at J to 2 bases, leaving 6 bases not matched to a gene. From germline, CDR1 is MDHEN and CDR2 SYDVKM. CDR3 length equals 17 residues.